This T cell receptor beta chain was found in a study of T cell repertoires in cytomegalovirus infection. Overall study results and limits: The ex vivo response was dominated by HLA-C-restricted CMV-specific TCR beta clonotypes.

TCRdb re-called the reads with MiXCR, one entry per CDR3 protein. There are about 530,000 distinct CDR3 sequences in the sample; more than 25% occur only once, and less than 15% lies in the top ten. This CDR3 spans 14 amino acids. Germline V CDR1 and CDR2: SGHNT, YENEEA. V lost 5 bases to trimming and J lost 7 bases, with 12 bases between them. Concerning this clonotype: Its specificity is not known.

What was sequenced was PBMCs. The rearrangement uses TRBV11-3 and TRBJ1-6, with D maybe TRBD1 (6 bases). The TCR was taken from a human donor in good health (CMV status not recorded). Some clones in this sample may be carry-over from other donors' samples. Here the CDR3 reads CASSMGDNNSPLHF. The CDR3 DNA sequence: TGTGCCAGCAGCATGGGGGACAACAATTCACCCCTCCACTTT.